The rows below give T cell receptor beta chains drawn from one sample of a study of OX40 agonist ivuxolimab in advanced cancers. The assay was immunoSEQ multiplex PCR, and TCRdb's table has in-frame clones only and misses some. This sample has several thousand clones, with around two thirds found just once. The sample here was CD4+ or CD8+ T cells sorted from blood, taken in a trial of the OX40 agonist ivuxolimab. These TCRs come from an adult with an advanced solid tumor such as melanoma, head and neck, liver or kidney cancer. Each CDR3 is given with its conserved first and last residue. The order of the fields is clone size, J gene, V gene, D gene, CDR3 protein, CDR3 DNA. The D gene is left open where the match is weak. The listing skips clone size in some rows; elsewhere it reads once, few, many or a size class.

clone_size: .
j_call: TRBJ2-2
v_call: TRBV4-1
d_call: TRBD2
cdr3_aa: CASNWAGETTGELFF
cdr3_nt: TGCGCCAGCAACTGGGCGGGGGAGACAACCGGGGAGCTGTTTTTT

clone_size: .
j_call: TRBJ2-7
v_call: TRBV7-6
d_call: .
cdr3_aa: CASSLSRSYEQYF
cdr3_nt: TGTGCCAGCAGCTTATCTCGGTCCTACGAGCAGTACTTC

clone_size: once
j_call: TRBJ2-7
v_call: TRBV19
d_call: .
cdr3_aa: CASSIGAGSGFEQYF
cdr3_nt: TGTGCCAGTAGTATTGGGGCAGGGTCTGGTTTCGAGCAGTACTTC

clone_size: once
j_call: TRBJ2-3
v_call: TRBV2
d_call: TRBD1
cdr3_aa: CASPRGPSTDTQYF
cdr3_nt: TGTGCCAGCCCTAGGGGGCCTAGCACAGATACGCAGTATTTT

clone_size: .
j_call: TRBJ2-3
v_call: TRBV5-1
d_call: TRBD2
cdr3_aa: CASSLGRGGRAADTQYF
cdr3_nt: TGCGCCAGCAGCTTGGGACGCGGCGGGAGGGCAGCGGATACGCAGTATTTT

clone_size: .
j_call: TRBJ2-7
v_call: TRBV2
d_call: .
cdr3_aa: CASSAREQYF
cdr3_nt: TGTGCCAGCAGCGCTCGCGAGCAGTACTTC

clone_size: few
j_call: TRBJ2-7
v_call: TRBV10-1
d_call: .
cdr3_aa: CASSEGSITEQYF
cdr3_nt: TGCGCCAGCAGTGAGGGCTCGATAACGGAGCAGTACTTC

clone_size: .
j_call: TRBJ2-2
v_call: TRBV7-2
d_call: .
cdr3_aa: CASSLDRGGTGELFF
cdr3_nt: TGTGCCAGCAGCTTAGACAGGGGAGGTACCGGGGAGCTGTTTTTT

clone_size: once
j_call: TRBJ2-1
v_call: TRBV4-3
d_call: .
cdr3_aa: CASSQDQVNEQFF
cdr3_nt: TGCGCCAGCAGCCAAGATCAGGTAAATGAGCAGTTCTTC

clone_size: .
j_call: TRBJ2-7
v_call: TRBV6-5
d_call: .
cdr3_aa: CASSYGGSYEQYF
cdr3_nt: TGTGCCAGCAGTTACGGGGGTTCCTACGAGCAGTACTTC

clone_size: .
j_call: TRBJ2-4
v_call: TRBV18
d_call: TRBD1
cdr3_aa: CASSAGTGGKNIQYF
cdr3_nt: TGTGCCAGCTCAGCCGGGACAGGGGGCAAAAACATTCAGTACTTC

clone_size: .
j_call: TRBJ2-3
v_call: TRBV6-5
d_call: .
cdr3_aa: CASSFRLVTDTQYF
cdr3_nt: TGTGCCAGCAGTTTCAGACTGGTCACAGATACGCAGTATTTT

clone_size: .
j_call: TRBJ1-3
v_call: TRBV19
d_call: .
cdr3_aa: CASSMGSGNTMYF
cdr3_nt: TGTGCCAGTAGTATGGGCTCTGGAAACACCATGTATTTT

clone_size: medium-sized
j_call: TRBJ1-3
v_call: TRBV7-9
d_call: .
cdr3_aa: CATDMTSSGGNTIYF
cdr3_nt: TGTGCCACCGATATGACCTCAAGTGGGGGAAACACCATATATTTT

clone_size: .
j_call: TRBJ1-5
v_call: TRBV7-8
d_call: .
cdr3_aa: CASSLPPGLQHF
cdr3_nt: TGTGCCAGCAGCCTCCCCCCGGGACTGCAGCATTTT

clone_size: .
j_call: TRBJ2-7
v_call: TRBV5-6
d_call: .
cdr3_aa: CASSLDVDEQYF
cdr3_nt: TGTGCCAGCAGCTTAGATGTCGACGAGCAGTACTTC

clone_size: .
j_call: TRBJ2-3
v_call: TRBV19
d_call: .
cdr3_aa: CASSMSDTQYF
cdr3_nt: TGTGCCAGTAGTATGTCAGATACGCAGTATTTT

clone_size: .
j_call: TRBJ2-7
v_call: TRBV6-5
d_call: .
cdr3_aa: CASSPGDYEQYF
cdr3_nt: TGTGCCAGCAGTCCAGGGGACTACGAGCAGTACTTC

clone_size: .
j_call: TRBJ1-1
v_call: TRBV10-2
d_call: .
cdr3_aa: CASSYPGSEAFF
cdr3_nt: TGCGCCAGCAGTTACCCGGGATCTGAAGCTTTCTTT

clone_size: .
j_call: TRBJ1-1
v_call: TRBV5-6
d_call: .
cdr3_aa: CASAVGATEAFF
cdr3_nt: TGTGCCAGCGCAGTGGGGGCCACTGAAGCTTTCTTT

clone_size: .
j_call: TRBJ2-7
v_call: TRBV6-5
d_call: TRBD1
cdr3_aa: CATAGQGLYEQYF
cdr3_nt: TGTGCCACCGCGGGACAGGGCCTCTACGAGCAGTACTTC

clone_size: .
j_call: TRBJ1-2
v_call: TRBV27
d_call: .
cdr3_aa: CASSGGTYGYTF
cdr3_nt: TGTGCCAGCAGCGGGGGGACCTATGGCTACACCTTC

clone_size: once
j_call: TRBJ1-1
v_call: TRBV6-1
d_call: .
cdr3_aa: CASSSYDSSFF
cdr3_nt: TGTGCCAGCAGTTCATATGACAGTTCATTCTTT

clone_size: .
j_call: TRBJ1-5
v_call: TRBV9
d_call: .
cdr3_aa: CASNQGPEQPQHF
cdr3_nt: TGTGCCAGCAACCAAGGTCCGGAACAGCCCCAGCATTTT

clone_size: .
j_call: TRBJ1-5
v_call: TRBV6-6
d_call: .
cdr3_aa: CASKLGGMSNQPQHF
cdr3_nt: TGTGCCAGCAAATTAGGGGGGATGAGCAATCAGCCCCAGCATTTT

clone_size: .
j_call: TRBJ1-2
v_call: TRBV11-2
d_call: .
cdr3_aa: CASSLQGGYTF
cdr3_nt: TGTGCCAGCAGCTTACAAGGGGGCTACACCTTC

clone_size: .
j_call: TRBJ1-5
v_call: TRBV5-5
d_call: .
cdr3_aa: CASSLGFRGDQPQHF
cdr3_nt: TGTGCCAGCAGCTTGGGGTTTAGGGGCGATCAGCCCCAGCATTTT

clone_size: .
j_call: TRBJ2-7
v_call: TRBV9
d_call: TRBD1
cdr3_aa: CASSAPTGTGETYEQYF
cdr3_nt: TGTGCCAGCAGCGCGCCAACCGGGACAGGGGAGACATACGAGCAGTACTTC

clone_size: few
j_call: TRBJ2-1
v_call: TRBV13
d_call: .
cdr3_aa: CASSLPDRTDNEQFF
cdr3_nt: TGTGCCAGCAGCTTACCGGATAGGACAGACAATGAGCAGTTCTTC

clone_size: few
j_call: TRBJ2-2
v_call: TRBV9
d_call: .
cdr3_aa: CASSAETGELFF
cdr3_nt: TGTGCCAGCAGCGCGGAGACCGGGGAGCTGTTTTTT

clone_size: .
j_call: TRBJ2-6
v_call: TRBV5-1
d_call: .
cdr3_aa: CASSTSIGANVLTF
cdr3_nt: TGCGCCAGTTCCACAAGCATTGGGGCCAACGTCCTGACTTTC

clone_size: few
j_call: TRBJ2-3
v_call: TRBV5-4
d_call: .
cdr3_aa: CASSLRGPGSTDTQYF
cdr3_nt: TGTGCCAGCAGCTTGCGGGGGCCTGGAAGCACAGATACGCAGTATTTT

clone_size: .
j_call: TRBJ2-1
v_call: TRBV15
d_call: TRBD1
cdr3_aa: CATSQDRGYYNEQFF
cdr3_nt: TGTGCCACCAGCCAGGACAGGGGCTATTACAATGAGCAGTTCTTC

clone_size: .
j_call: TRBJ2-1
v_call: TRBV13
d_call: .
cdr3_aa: CASSSRPGTGAIYNEQFF
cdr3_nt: TGTGCCAGCAGCTCCCGCCCCGGGACTGGGGCCATTTACAATGAGCAGTTCTTC

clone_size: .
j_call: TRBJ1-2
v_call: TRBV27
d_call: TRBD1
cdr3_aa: CASSPYRGHGGYTF
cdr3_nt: TGTGCCAGCAGTCCGTACAGGGGGCATGGTGGCTACACCTTC

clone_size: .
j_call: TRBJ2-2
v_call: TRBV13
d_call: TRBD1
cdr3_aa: CASSTRDRGRTGELFF
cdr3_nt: TGTGCCAGCAGCACCAGAGACAGGGGGAGGACCGGGGAGCTGTTTTTT

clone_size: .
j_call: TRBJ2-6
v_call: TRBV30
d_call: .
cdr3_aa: CAWSRDSGANVLTF
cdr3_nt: TGTGCCTGGAGTAGGGACTCTGGGGCCAACGTCCTGACTTTC

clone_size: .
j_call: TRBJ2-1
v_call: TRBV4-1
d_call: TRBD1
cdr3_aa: CASSQGQGSNEQFF
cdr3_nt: TGCGCCAGCAGCCAAGGACAGGGTTCCAATGAGCAGTTCTTC

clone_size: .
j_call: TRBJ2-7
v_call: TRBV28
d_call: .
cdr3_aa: CASMRQHSYEQYF
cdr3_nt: TGTGCCAGCATGAGACAGCACTCCTACGAGCAGTACTTC

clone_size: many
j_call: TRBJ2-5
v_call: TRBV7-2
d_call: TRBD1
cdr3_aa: CASSAATGPGGRETQYF
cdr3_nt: TGTGCCAGCAGCGCAGCGACAGGGCCTGGCGGTAGGGAGACCCAGTACTTC

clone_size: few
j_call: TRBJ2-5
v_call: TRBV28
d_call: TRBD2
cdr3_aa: CASSHRDYLGWAQYF
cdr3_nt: TGTGCCAGCAGTCACCGGGACTACCTCGGGTGGGCCCAGTACTTC